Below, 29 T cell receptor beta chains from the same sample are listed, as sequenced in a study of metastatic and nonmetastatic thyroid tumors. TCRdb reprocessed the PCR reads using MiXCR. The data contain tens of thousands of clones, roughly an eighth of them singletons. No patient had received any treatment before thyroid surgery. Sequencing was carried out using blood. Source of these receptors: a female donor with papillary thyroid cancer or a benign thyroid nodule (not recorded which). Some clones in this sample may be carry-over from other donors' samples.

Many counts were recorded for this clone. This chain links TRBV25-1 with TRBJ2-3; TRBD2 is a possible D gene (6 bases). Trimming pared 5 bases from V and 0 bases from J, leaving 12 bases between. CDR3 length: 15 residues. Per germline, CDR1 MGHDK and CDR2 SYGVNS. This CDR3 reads CASSREATSTDTQYF. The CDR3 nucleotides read TGTGCCAGCAGTAGGGAGGCCACTAGCACAGATACGCAGTATTTT.

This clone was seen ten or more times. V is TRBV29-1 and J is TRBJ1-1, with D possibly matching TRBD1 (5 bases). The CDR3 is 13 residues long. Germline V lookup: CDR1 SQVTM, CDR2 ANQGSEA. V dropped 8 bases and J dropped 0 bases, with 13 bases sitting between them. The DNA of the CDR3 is TGCAGCACTAACGGACAAGTGAACACTGAAGCTTTCTTT. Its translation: CSTNGQVNTEAFF.

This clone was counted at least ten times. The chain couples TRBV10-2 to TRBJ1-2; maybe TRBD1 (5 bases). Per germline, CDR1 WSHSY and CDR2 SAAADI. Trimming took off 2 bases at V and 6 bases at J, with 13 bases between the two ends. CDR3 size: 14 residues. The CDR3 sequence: CASSEIQGRNGYTF. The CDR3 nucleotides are TGCGCCAGCAGTGAGATTCAGGGACGAAATGGCTACACCTTC.

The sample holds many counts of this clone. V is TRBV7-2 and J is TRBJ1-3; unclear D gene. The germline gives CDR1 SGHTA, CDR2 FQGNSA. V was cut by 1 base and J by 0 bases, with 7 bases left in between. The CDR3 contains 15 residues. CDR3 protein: CASSLGADSGNTIYF. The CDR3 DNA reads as TGTGCCAGCAGCTTAGGGGCGGACTCTGGAAACACCATATATTTT. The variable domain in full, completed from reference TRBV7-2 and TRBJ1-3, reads GAGVSQSPSNKVTEKGKDVELRCDPISGHTALYWYRQSLGQGLEFLIYFQGNSAPDKSGLPSDRFSAERTGGSVSTLTIQRTQQEDSAVYLCASSLGADSGNTIYFGEGSWLTVV.

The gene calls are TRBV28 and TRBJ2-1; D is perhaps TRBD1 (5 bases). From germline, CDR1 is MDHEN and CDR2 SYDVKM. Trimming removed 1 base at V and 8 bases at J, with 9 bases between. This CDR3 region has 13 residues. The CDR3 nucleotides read TGTGCCAGCAGTTTATACAGGTCCCATGAGCAGTTCTTC. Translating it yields CASSLYRSHEQFF.

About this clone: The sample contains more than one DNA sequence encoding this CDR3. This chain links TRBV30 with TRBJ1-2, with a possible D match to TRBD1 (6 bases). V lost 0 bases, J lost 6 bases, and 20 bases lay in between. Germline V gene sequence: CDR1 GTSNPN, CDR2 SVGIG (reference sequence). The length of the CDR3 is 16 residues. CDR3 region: CAWSVVSGRGRNGYTF. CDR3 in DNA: TGTGCCTGGAGTGTTGTGTCGGGTAGGGGGAGAAATGGCTACACCTTC.

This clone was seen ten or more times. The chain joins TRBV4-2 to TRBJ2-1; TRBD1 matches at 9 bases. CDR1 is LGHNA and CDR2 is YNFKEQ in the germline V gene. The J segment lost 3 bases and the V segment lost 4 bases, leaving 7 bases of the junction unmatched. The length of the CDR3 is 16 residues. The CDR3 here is CASSPRTGEGYNEQFF. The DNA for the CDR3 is TGTGCCAGCAGCCCCAGGACAGGGGAGGGCTACAATGAGCAGTTCTTC.

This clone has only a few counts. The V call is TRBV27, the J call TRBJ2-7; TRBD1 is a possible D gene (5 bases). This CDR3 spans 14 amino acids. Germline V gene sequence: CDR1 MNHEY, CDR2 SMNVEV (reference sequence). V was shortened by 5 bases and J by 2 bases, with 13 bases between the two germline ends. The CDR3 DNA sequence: TGTGCCAGCAGTCCCAGGGTATCGGCCTACGAGCAGTACTTC. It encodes CASSPRVSAYEQYF.

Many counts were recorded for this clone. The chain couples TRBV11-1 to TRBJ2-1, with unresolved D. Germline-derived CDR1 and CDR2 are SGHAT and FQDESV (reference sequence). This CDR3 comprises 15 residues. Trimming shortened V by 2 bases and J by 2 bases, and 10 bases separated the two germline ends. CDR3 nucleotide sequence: TGTGCCAGCAGCTTATTGGACCCGCCCTACAATGAGCAGTTCTTC. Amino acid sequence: CASSLLDPPYNEQFF.

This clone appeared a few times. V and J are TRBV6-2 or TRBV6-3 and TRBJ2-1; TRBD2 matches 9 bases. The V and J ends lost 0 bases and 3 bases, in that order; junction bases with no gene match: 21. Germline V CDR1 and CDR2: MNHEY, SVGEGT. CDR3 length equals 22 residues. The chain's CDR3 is CASSYSRLVSGSPPSIYNEQFF. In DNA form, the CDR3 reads TGTGCCAGCAGTTACTCTCGGCTGGTTAGCGGGAGTCCCCCCTCGATCTACAATGAGCAGTTCTTC.

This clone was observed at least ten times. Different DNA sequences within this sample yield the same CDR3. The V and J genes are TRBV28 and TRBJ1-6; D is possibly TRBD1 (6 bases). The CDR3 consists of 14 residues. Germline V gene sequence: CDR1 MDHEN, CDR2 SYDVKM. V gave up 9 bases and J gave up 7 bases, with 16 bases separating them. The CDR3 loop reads CASGGGARNSPLHF. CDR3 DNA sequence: TGTGCCAGTGGCGGGGGGGCAAGAAATTCACCCCTCCACTTT.

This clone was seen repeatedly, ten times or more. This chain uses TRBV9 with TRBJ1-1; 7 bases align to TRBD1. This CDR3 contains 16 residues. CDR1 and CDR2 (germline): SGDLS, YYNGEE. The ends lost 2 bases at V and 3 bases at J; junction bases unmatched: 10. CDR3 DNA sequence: TGTGCCAGCAGCGTCACGCAGGGGGAGGCTTACACTGAAGCTTTCTTT. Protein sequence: CASSVTQGEAYTEAFF.

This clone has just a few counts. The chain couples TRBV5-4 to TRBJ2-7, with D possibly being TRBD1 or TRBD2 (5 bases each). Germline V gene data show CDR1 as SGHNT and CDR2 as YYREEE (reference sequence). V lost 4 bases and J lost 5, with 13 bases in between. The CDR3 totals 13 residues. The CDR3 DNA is TGTGCCAGCAGCCGGGATCGCAGGGACGAGCAGTACTTC. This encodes CASSRDRRDEQYF.

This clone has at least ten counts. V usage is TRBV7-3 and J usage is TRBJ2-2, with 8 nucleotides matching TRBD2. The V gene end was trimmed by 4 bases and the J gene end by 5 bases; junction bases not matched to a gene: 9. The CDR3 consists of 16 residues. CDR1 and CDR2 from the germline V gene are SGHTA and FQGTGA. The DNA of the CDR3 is TGTGCCAGCAGCTCGACGAGCGGGAGTAGGACCGGGGAGCTGTTTTTT. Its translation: CASSSTSGSRTGELFF.

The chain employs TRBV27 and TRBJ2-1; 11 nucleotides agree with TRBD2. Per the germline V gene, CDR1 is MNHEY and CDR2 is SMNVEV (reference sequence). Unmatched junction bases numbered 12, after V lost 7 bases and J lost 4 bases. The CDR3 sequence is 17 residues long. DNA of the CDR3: TGTGCCAGCAAGACCTCCGGGACTAGCGGAGCTTACAATGAGCAGTTCTTC. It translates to CASKTSGTSGAYNEQFF.

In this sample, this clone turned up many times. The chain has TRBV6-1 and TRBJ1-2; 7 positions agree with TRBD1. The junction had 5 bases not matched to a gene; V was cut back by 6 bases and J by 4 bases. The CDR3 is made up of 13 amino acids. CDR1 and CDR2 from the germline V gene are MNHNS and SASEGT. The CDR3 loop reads CASRETGSYGYTF. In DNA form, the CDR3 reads TGTGCCAGCAGGGAGACAGGGAGCTATGGCTACACCTTC.

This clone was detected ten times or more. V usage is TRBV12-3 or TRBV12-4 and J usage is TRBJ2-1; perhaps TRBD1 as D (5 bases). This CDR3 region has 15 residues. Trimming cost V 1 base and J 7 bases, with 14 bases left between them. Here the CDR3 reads CASSLVSGFRNEQFF. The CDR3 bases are TGTGCCAGCAGTTTAGTTTCAGGGTTCCGGAATGAGCAGTTCTTC.

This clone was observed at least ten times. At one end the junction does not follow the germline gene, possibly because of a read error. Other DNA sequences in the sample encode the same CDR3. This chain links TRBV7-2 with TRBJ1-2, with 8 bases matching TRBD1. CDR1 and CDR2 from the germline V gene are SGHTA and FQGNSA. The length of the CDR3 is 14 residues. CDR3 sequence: CASRLGDRFYGYTF. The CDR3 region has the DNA TGTGCCAGCAGATTAGGGGACAGGTTTTATGGCTACACCTTC.

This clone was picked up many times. The CDR3 sequence: CSGPRGDSYGYTF. As DNA, the CDR3 is TGCAGTGGACCTAGAGGGGATAGCTATGGCTACACCTTC. The V and J genes are TRBV20-1 and TRBJ1-2, with a weak D call TRBD1 (5 bases). This CDR3 comprises 13 residues. CDR1 and CDR2 (germline): DFQATT, SNEGSKA (reference sequence). V was pared by 7 bases and J by 4 bases, with 16 bases between.

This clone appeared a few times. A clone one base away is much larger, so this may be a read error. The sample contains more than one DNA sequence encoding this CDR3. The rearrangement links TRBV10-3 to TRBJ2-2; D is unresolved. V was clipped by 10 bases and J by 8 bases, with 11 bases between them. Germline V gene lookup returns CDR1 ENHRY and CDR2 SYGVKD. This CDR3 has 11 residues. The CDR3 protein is CATAGGGELFF. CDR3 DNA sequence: TGTGCCACCGCTGGTGGGGGGGAGCTGTTTTTT.

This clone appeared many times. CDR3 in DNA: TGTGCCAGCAGCTTAGTAGGGGTCCTCTACAATGAGCAGTTCTTC. It translates to CASSLVGVLYNEQFF. The chain carries TRBV13 and TRBJ2-1; TRBD1 might be the D (5 bases). CDR1 PRHDT and CDR2 FYEKMQ come from the germline V gene (reference sequence). The CDR3 contains 15 residues. Trimming stripped 1 base from V and 3 bases from J, with 10 bases between.

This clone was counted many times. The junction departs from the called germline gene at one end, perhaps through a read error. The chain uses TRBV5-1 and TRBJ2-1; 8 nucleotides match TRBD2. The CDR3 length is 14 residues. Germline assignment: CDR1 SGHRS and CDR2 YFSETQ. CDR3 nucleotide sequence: TGCGCCGGCAGCTTGGCCGCACTAGCGGAAGAGCAGTTCTTC. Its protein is CAGSLAALAEEQFF.

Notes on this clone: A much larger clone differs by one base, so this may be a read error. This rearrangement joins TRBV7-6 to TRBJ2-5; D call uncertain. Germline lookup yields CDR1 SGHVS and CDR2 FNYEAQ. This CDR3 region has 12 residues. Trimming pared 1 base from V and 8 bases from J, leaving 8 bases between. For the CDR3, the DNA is TGTGCCAGCAGCTTAGATTCGGATACCCAGTACTTC. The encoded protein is CASSLDSDTQYF. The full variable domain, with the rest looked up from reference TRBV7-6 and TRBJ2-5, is GAGVSQSPRYKVTKRGQDVALRCDPISGHVSLYWYRQALGQGPEFLTYFNYEAQQDKSGLPNDRFSAERPEGSISTLTIQRTEQRDSAMYRCASSLDSDTQYFGPGTRLLVL.

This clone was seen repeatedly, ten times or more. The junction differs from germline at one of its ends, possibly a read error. The CDR3 loop is CASSLERTSDSYEQYF. CDR3 coding DNA: TGTGCTAGCAGCTTAGAACGGACTAGCGACTCCTACGAGCAGTACTTC. The rearrangement uses TRBV7-7 and TRBJ2-7; the match to TRBD2 covers 9 bases. The CDR3 runs to 16 residues. CDR1 is SSHAT and CDR2 is FNYEAQ in the germline V gene (reference sequence).

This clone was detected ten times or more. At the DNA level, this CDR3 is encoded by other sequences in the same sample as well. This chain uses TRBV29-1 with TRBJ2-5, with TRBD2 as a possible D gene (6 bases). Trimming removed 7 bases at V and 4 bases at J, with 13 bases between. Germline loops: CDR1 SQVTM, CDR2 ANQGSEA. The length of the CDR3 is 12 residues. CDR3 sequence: CSATGGVETQYF. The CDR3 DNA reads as TGCAGCGCCACCGGAGGGGTAGAGACCCAGTACTTC.

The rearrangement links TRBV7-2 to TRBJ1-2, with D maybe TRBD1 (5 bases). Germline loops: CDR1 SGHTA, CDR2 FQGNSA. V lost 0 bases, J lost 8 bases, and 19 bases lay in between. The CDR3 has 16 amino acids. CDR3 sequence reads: CASSLAGKHGALGYTF. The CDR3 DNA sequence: TGTGCCAGCAGCTTAGCGGGAAAACACGGGGCGCTGGGCTACACCTTC.

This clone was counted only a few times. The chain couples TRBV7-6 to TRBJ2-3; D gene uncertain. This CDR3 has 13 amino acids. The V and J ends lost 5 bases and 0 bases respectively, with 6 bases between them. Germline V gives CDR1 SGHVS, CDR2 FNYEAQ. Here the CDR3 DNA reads TGTGCCAGCAGCCCCTTTAGCACAGATACGCAGTATTTT. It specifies CASSPFSTDTQYF.

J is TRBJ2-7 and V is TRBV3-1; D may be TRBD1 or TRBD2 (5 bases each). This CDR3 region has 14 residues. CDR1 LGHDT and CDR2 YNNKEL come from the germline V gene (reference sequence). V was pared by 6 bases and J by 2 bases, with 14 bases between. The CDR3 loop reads CASRLDSQTYEQYF. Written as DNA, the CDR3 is TGTGCCAGCAGACTAGACAGCCAGACCTACGAGCAGTACTTC.

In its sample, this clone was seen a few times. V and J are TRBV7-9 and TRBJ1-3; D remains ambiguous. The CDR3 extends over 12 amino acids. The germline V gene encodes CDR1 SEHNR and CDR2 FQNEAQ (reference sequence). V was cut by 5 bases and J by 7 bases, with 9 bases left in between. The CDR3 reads CASSQGINTIYF. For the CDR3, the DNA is TGTGCCAGCAGCCAAGGCATCAACACCATATATTTT.